This T cell receptor beta chain was sequenced during a study of cytomegalovirus exposure and HLA in healthy donors. Study-wide points: As was reported, the HLA-A and HLA-B alleles of most subjects were accurately predicted from TCR beta sequences. Through in vitro validation, a few CMV-associated chains were shown to be specific for CMV antigens.

Regarding this clone: The target antigen is unknown.

It was with 60 Vbeta and 13 Jbeta primers that the PCR ran. This table comes from immunoSEQ multiplex PCR, and its TCRdb copy is limited to in-frame clones, with some not included. The sample contains roughly 120,000 clones, 77% of which appear only once. Germline V lookup: CDR1 KGHSH, CDR2 LQKENI. The CDR3 has 12 residues. V was pared by 1 base and J by 8 bases, with 6 bases between. The J gene is TRBJ2-1, the V gene TRBV18; D may be TRBD2 (6 bases). The receptor's source is a human donor in good health. The material sequenced was PBMCs. CDR3 sequence (DNA): TGTGCCAGCTCACCACGGGGGGATGAGCAGTTCTTC. Protein sequence: CASSPRGDEQFF. The complete variable domain, with remaining parts taken from reference TRBV18 and TRBJ2-1, reads NAGVMQNPRHLVRRRGQEARLRCSPMKGHSHVYWYRQLPEEGLKFMVYLQKENIIDESGMPKERFSAEFPKEGPSILRIQQVVRGDSAAYFCASSPRGDEQFFGPGTRLTVL.